One sample yielded the 16 T cell receptor beta chains listed below, sequenced in a study of blood T cell repertoires in COVID-19 (dated by TCRdb to about 2020). Preparation of the library involved the immunoSEQ multiplex PCR assay. TCRdb took this table from immuneACCESS and kept in-frame rearrangements with V and J called. Such tables lack part of the clones; where checked against another copy, unresolved V genes explain under half of the gap, and the rest is unexplained. This sample holds about 150,000 clones; roughly 80% were observed only once. 7% to 10% of the sample goes to the ten largest clones. The sequenced sample was peripheral blood. The receptors shown here come from a human donor with acute or convalescent COVID-19. The donor label of this sample is uncertain.

J is TRBJ1-2 and V is TRBV6-2 or TRBV6-3, with TRBD1 matching over 9 bases. V dropped 5 bases and J dropped 3; count of bases not matched to a gene: 7. Looked up from germline, CDR1 is MNHEY and CDR2 is SVGEGT. CDR3 size: 15 residues. DNA for the CDR3: TGTGCCAGCAGTCAACCGGGACAGGGCGACTATGGCTACACCTTC. Translated: CASSQPGQGDYGYTF.

V is TRBV5-4 and J is TRBJ1-2; TRBD1 matches at 7 bases. The CDR3 length is 15 residues. The V and J ends lost 4 bases and 10 bases, in that order; junction bases with no gene match: 16. The germline gives CDR1 SGHNT, CDR2 YYREEE (reference sequence). The CDR3, as DNA: TGTGCCAGCAGCCCCGGACAGGTGTCATGGCACGACTACACCTTC. As protein: CASSPGQVSWHDYTF. Filled out from reference TRBV5-4 and TRBJ1-2, the complete variable domain reads ETGVTQSPTHLIKTRGQQVTLRCSSQSGHNTVSWYQQALGQGPQFIFQYYREEENGRGNFPPRFSGLQFPNYSSELNVNALELDDSALYLCASSPGQVSWHDYTFGSGTRLTVV.

This chain joins TRBV3-1 (or the pseudogene TRBV3-2) and TRBJ2-2; D is possibly TRBD2 (7 bases). The V end lost 4 bases, the J end lost 4 bases, and 19 bases lay between the germline ends. Germline V gene lookup returns CDR1 LGHDT and CDR2 YNNKEL (reference sequence). This CDR3 has 17 amino acids. CDR3 loop: CASSPSKGGQGTGELFF. DNA of the CDR3: TGTGCCAGCAGCCCTAGTAAGGGGGGGCAGGGCACCGGGGAGCTGTTTTTT.

Regarding this clone: The same CDR3 is also encoded by other DNA sequences in this sample. The chain links TRBV24-1 to TRBJ1-1, with no clear D. V was shortened by 3 bases and J by 2 bases, with 6 bases between the two germline ends. CDR3 length equals 13 residues. Germline loops: CDR1 KGHDR, CDR2 SFDVKD. The CDR3 DNA sequence: TGTGCCACCAGTGATGATAGAAACACTGAAGCTTTCTTT. It encodes CATSDDRNTEAFF.

This clone was found a few times. The rearrangement links TRBV15 to TRBJ1-1; D unresolved. Looked up from germline, CDR1 is LNHNV and CDR2 is YYDKDF (reference sequence). CDR3 size: 14 residues. V gave up 0 bases and J gave up 5 bases, with 10 bases separating them. CDR3 amino acids: CATSRDIALTEAFF. For the CDR3, the DNA is TGTGCCACCAGCAGAGATATAGCCTTAACTGAAGCTTTCTTT.

The rearrangement uses TRBV3-1 (or the pseudogene TRBV3-2) and TRBJ1-6; D is undetermined. This CDR3 spans 16 amino acids. Trimming shortened V by 2 bases and J by 5 bases, and 13 bases separated the two germline ends. Germline loops: CDR1 LGHDT, CDR2 YNNKEL (reference sequence). The chain's CDR3 is CASSQRSPRDNSPLHF. The CDR3 bases are TGTGCCAGCAGCCAAAGGTCCCCGAGGGATAATTCACCCCTCCACTTT.

The chain uses TRBV7-2 and TRBJ1-1; D gene uncertain. V lost 3 bases and J 2 bases, leaving 7 bases between the germline ends. The CDR3 totals 13 residues. Germline V gives CDR1 SGHTA, CDR2 FQGNSA. The CDR3 DNA is TGTGCCAGCAGCTTTACTGCTAACACTGAAGCTTTCTTT. It yields the protein CASSFTANTEAFF.

The genes are TRBV27 and TRBJ2-1; maybe TRBD2 (5 bases). The CDR3 is 15 residues long. Germline-derived CDR1 and CDR2 are MNHEY and SMNVEV (reference sequence). V lost 5 bases and J 0 bases, leaving 11 bases between the germline ends. The CDR3 is CASSRSGSSYNEQFF. CDR3 in DNA: TGTGCCAGCAGTAGGAGCGGAAGCTCCTACAATGAGCAGTTCTTC.

This clone was found many times. The rearrangement links TRBV5-4 to TRBJ2-1, with D perhaps matching TRBD1 (6 bases). From germline, CDR1 is SGHNT and CDR2 YYREEE (reference sequence). CDR3 length: 16 amino acids. The V end lost 0 bases, the J end lost 1 base, and 11 bases lay between the germline ends. CDR3 sequence: CASSLGMGASYNEQFF. The CDR3 nucleotides read TGTGCCAGCAGCTTGGGAATGGGGGCATCCTACAATGAGCAGTTCTTC.

At least ten counts were recorded for this clone. Here the CDR3 DNA reads TGTGCCTACGGACTAGCGGGGGGATCGTACCAAGAGACCCAGTACTTC. It encodes CAYGLAGGSYQETQYF. The V call is TRBV30, the J call TRBJ2-5; 14 positions match TRBD2. The germline V gene encodes CDR1 GTSNPN and CDR2 SVGIG (reference sequence). This CDR3 region has 16 residues. The V gene end was trimmed by 7 bases and the J gene end by 0 bases; junction bases not matched to a gene: 7.

This clone was recorded a few times. This chain joins TRBV2 and TRBJ2-2; TRBD2 aligns across 7 bases. Trimming removed 9 bases from V and 4 bases from J; junction bases left unmatched: 11. Germline V CDR1 and CDR2: SNHLY, FYNNEI. CDR3 length: 15 residues. The CDR3 spells CASWGGTLGTGELFF. The CDR3 DNA follows: TGTGCCAGTTGGGGGGGTACCCTGGGCACCGGGGAGCTGTTTTTT.

The DNA for the CDR3 is TGTGCCAGCAGTTCCCCGACAGGACCACTGAACACTGAAGCTTTCTTT. It yields the protein CASSSPTGPLNTEAFF. This chain uses TRBV6-5 with TRBJ1-1, with D possibly being TRBD1 (6 bases). This CDR3 has 16 amino acids. The V end lost 4 bases, the J end lost 0 bases, and 15 bases lay between the germline ends. Germline-derived CDR1 and CDR2 are MNHEY and SVGAGI.

The chain carries TRBV6-5 and TRBJ2-5; D not resolved. Germline V CDR1 and CDR2: MNHEY, SVGAGI. The CDR3 runs to 12 residues. The germline V and J ends were trimmed by 8 bases and 2 bases, with 9 bases remaining between them. CDR3 bases: TGTGCCAGCCTTAGCTTTCAAGAGACCCAGTACTTC. Residues: CASLSFQETQYF.

The rearrangement uses TRBV23-1 and TRBJ2-4; TRBD1 is a possible D gene (5 bases). TRBV23-1 carries the ORF label, with uncertain function. Deletions cut 10 bases from V and 4 bases from J, with 14 bases between. This CDR3 comprises 13 residues. CDR3 DNA: TGCGCCATCCCAGGGATCAGAAAAAACATTCAGTACTTC. It is translated as CAIPGIRKNIQYF.

The rearrangement joins TRBV30 to TRBJ1-3; 10 bases are shared with TRBD1. The germline V gene encodes CDR1 GTSNPN and CDR2 SVGIG (reference sequence). J gave up 3 bases and V 4 bases, and 9 bases lay outside the gene matches. CDR3 length: 16 residues. The CDR3 coding sequence is TGTGCCTGGACGACAGGGGGCCCACTCTTTGGAAACACCATATATTTT. The encoded protein is CAWTTGGPLFGNTIYF.

This clone was observed a single time. The rearrangement links TRBV6-5 to TRBJ1-1; D remains ambiguous. The germline V gene encodes CDR1 MNHEY and CDR2 SVGAGI. This CDR3 comprises 14 residues. V lost 4 bases to trimming and J lost 1 base, with 10 bases between them. CDR3 coding DNA: TGTGCCAGCAGTTCCTCGACGGGGAACACTGAAGCTTTCTTT. It translates to CASSSSTGNTEAFF.